One and the same sample provided the 5 T cell receptor beta chains below, sequenced in a study of shared clonotypes between healthy human individuals. CD45RO-negative, CCR7-selected cells formed the naive CD8 fraction, which excluded terminally differentiated effector memory CD45RA+ cells. The repertoire was sequenced with immunoSEQ multiplex PCR; TCRdb's copy has only in-frame clones and lacks some. The sample yields about 2.1 million clones, 93% seen once. Sequenced sample: naive CD8+ T cells from PBMCs. The source is a man aged 18 to 35 in good health. Some clones in this sample may be carry-over from other donors' samples.

The rearrangement joins TRBV9 to TRBJ2-4; D gene uncertain. The CDR3 runs to 14 residues. Trimming took 3 bases from V and 5 from J, leaving 12 bases between them. Per germline, CDR1 SGDLS and CDR2 YYNGEE. The CDR3 protein is CASSAIGSENIQYF. CDR3 in DNA: TGTGCCAGCAGCGCTATAGGGTCTGAAAACATTCAGTACTTC.

The gene calls are TRBV28 and TRBJ2-5; D uncertain. Germline CDR1 is MDHEN and CDR2 is SYDVKM. CDR3 length equals 14 residues. Between the trimmed V and J ends, which lost 6 bases and 2 bases, there was a span of 13 bases. Here the CDR3 reads CASSPGPSQETQYF. The DNA for the CDR3 is TGTGCCAGCAGCCCCGGGCCCTCACAAGAGACCCAGTACTTC.

This clone showed up just once. As DNA, the CDR3 is TGTGCCAGCAGTTTCCGGGACACCCCCTACGAGCAGTACTTC. Its translation is CASSFRDTPYEQYF. This chain uses TRBV6-5 with TRBJ2-7, with D perhaps TRBD1 (6 bases). This CDR3 has 14 amino acids. Germline-derived CDR1 and CDR2 are MNHEY and SVGAGI. V was shortened by 4 bases and J by 2 bases, with 12 bases between the two germline ends.

V usage is TRBV7-9 and J usage is TRBJ2-2, with D possibly TRBD1 on 6 matching bases. The CDR3 consists of 16 residues. Trimming took 4 bases from V and 5 from J, leaving 17 bases between them. Germline values: CDR1 SEHNR, CDR2 FQNEAQ (reference sequence). CDR3 loop: CASSYPAQGGTGELFF. CDR3 DNA: TGTGCCAGCAGCTACCCCGCACAGGGTGGTACCGGGGAGCTGTTTTTT.

The chain has TRBV27 and TRBJ1-1; 10 positions match TRBD1. The germline gives CDR1 MNHEY, CDR2 SMNVEV (reference sequence). This CDR3 contains 15 residues. V lost 7 bases, J lost 11 bases, and 16 bases stayed unmatched. Here the CDR3 reads CASTLVGTGDGVAFF. CDR3 bases: TGTGCCAGCACCCTAGTCGGGACAGGGGATGGAGTGGCTTTCTTT.